Listed here are 2 T cell receptor beta chains from one sample, sequenced in a study of control samples from healthy donors and cancer patients. The protocol was immunoSEQ multiplex PCR, while the TCRdb copy is restricted to in-frame clones and leaves out a portion. The sample shows 170,000 or so clones, more than 90% of them seen only once. The sequencing input was blood. These receptors were taken from a man aged 25 to 45 in good health.

The rearrangement uses TRBV2 and TRBJ1-4; TRBD1 agrees at 10 bases. The CDR3 length is 14 residues. The trim removed 4 bases at V and 12 bases at J, leaving 8 bases unmatched. The germline V gene encodes CDR1 SNHLY and CDR2 FYNNEI. CDR3 sequence (DNA): TGTGCCAGCAGTGGGGACAGGGGCATTGGGGAACTGTTTTTT. Translated, it gives CASSGDRGIGELFF.

The gene calls are TRBV5-1 and TRBJ2-1; TRBD2 is a possible D gene (6 bases). CDR3 length equals 15 residues. Between the trimmed V and J ends, which lost 9 bases and 2 bases, there was a span of 18 bases. CDR1 SGHRS and CDR2 YFSETQ come from the germline V gene. The CDR3 region has the DNA TGCGCCACCGAGGACGGCGGGGTGGCCTACAATGAGCAGTTCTTC. Translating it yields CATEDGGVAYNEQFF. Combining the CDR3 with reference TRBV5-1 and TRBJ2-1 gives the whole variable domain KAGVTQTPRYLIKTRGQQVTLSCSPISGHRSVSWYQQTPGQGLQFLFEYFSETQRNKGNFPGRFSGRQFSNSRSEMNVSTLELGDSALYLCATEDGGVAYNEQFFGPGTRLTVL.